Shown below are 30 T cell receptor beta chains from a single sample sequenced in a study of cytomegalovirus exposure and HLA in healthy donors. PCR employed 60 Vbeta and 13 Jbeta primers. The method was immunoSEQ multiplex PCR; TCRdb's version includes in-frame clones alone and lacks a portion of them. The sample includes about 160,000 clones, more than 75% seen only once; the top ten take about 2%. Sequencing was performed on PBMCs. The source is a man aged 18-30 years in good health and CMV-seropositive.

The chain joins TRBV11-2 to TRBJ1-3, with 7 bases aligning to TRBD1. Germline V gene lookup returns CDR1 SGHAT and CDR2 FQNNGV. V was clipped by 3 bases and J by 2 bases; unmatched bases: 1. The CDR3 has 14 residues. DNA of the CDR3: TGTGCCAGCAGCTTCGACAGGGCTGGAAACACCATATATTTT. This encodes CASSFDRAGNTIYF.

The V call is TRBV6-5, the J call TRBJ1-1; D not resolved. The germline gives CDR1 MNHEY, CDR2 SVGAGI. The CDR3 covers 14 residues. The V gene lost 2 bases and the J gene lost 4 bases, with 11 bases spanning the gap. CDR3 region: CASSYEVGSTEAFF. The CDR3 coding sequence is TGTGCCAGCAGTTACGAGGTCGGTTCCACTGAAGCTTTCTTT.

This clone has just a few counts. The rearrangement joins TRBV6-5 to TRBJ2-3, with 9 bases that match TRBD2. The CDR3 has 15 amino acids. Per the germline V gene, CDR1 is MNHEY and CDR2 is SVGAGI. With 2 bases clipped from V and 4 bases from J, the junction kept 4 bases outside the gene matches. CDR3 sequence (DNA): TGTGCCAGCAGTTACGGCGGGGGGGCCTCAGATACGCAGTATTTT. Translating gives CASSYGGGASDTQYF.

The chain couples TRBV7-3 to TRBJ2-1; TRBD2 aligns across 7 bases. Germline V gene lookup returns CDR1 SGHTA and CDR2 FQGTGA. CDR3 length: 15 residues. Unmatched junction bases numbered 2, after V lost 0 bases and J lost 3 bases. CDR3 loop: CASSLTSGDYNEQFF. CDR3 coding DNA: TGTGCCAGCAGCTTAACCAGCGGGGACTACAATGAGCAGTTCTTC.

This rearrangement joins TRBV30 to TRBJ1-2; no definite D call. The CDR3 is 11 residues long. Germline V gene sequence: CDR1 GTSNPN, CDR2 SVGIG (reference sequence). The ends were cut back, 6 bases at V and 5 bases at J, with 10 bases in the middle. CDR3 in amino acids: CACSSHYGYTF. The CDR3, as DNA: TGTGCCTGTTCGTCACATTATGGCTACACCTTC.

The chain joins TRBV27 to TRBJ2-7; a possible D gene is TRBD1 (6 bases). The CDR3 is 14 amino acids. Germline V gene sequence: CDR1 MNHEY, CDR2 SMNVEV (reference sequence). V was clipped by 8 bases and J by 6 bases, with 20 bases between them. In DNA form, the CDR3 reads TGTGCCAGCGACGAGAGGGGGTACATTGGCGAGCAGTACTTC. This codes for CASDERGYIGEQYF.

The rearrangement links TRBV5-4 to TRBJ2-7; D is uncertain. With 2 bases removed from V and 5 bases from J, the gap between germline ends came to 11 bases. The germline gives CDR1 SGHNT, CDR2 YYREEE (reference sequence). The CDR3 has 13 amino acids. CDR3 protein: CASSFWSSDEQYF. For the CDR3, the DNA is TGTGCCAGCAGCTTCTGGTCTTCGGACGAGCAGTACTTC.

V and J are TRBV2 and TRBJ1-1; D possibly corresponds to TRBD1 (5 bases). Trimming took 7 bases from V and 2 from J, leaving 14 bases between them. The CDR3 is 14 amino acids. In germline, CDR1 is SNHLY, CDR2 FYNNEI. The CDR3 spells CASIRQNQNTEAFF. CDR3 bases: TGTGCCAGCATACGACAGAACCAAAACACTGAAGCTTTCTTT.

The chain couples TRBV4-1 to TRBJ2-7, with 9 nucleotides matching TRBD1. The ends lost 0 bases at V and 4 bases at J; junction bases unmatched: 4. This CDR3 is built from 15 residues. Germline V lookup: CDR1 MGHRA, CDR2 YSYEKL. As DNA, the CDR3 is TGCGCCAGCAGCCAAGAGCGGGACAGGGCGTACGAGCAGTACTTC. This translates into CASSQERDRAYEQYF.

This chain uses TRBV18 with TRBJ1-2; 9 bases agree with TRBD1. The CDR3 covers 17 residues. Germline values: CDR1 KGHSH, CDR2 LQKENI. V shed 1 base and J 6 bases; nucleotides not matched to a gene: 12. CDR3 sequence (DNA): TGTGCCAGCTCACCACTTCCCGGACAGGGGCCATTGGATGGCTACACCTTC. It yields the protein CASSPLPGQGPLDGYTF.

The chain links TRBV29-1 to TRBJ1-1; TRBD1 agrees at 8 bases. Per germline, CDR1 SQVTM and CDR2 ANQGSEA. The ends lost 6 bases at V and 0 bases at J; junction bases unmatched: 3. The CDR3 is made up of 13 amino acids. The CDR3: CSVEQGVNTEAFF. Here the CDR3 DNA reads TGCAGCGTGGAACAGGGGGTGAACACTGAAGCTTTCTTT.

This chain links TRBV10-3 with TRBJ1-1, with D perhaps TRBD1 (5 bases). There are 14 residues in the CDR3. Trimming pared 4 bases from V and 3 bases from J, leaving 12 bases between. Per germline, CDR1 ENHRY and CDR2 SYGVKD. The CDR3 region is CAISVGAADTEAFF. For the CDR3, the DNA is TGTGCCATCAGTGTTGGGGCGGCGGACACTGAAGCTTTCTTT.

The V gene is TRBV5-6, the J gene TRBJ1-2; a possible D gene is TRBD1 (6 bases). V was cut by 5 bases and J by 1 base, with 9 bases left in between. Per the germline V gene, CDR1 is SGHDT and CDR2 is YYEEEE. This CDR3 comprises 13 residues. The CDR3 spells CASRGDINYGYTF. CDR3 in DNA: TGTGCCAGCAGGGGGGACATTAACTATGGCTACACCTTC.

Worth noting for this clone: At one boundary the junction diverges from the germline segment, which might be a read error. The chain carries TRBV6-4 and TRBJ2-6; D is perhaps TRBD1 (5 bases). Looked up from germline, CDR1 is MRHNA and CDR2 is SNTAGT. The CDR3 loop spans 17 amino acids. The CDR3 protein is CASSDGGQKSGANGLTF. The CDR3 DNA reads TGTGCCAGCAGTGACGGTGGCCAGAAGTCTGGGGCCAACGGCCTGACTTTC.

The table lists this clone with a few counts. The rearrangement joins TRBV9 to TRBJ2-5; TRBD2 aligns across 7 bases. The CDR3 spans 15 residues. Germline V gene sequence: CDR1 SGDLS, CDR2 YYNGEE. With V trimmed by 0 bases and J by 4 bases, 6 bases remained unmatched. CDR3 nucleotides: TGTGCCAGCAGCGTAGTGGGAGCGGGGCTAGAGACCCAGTACTTC. As protein: CASSVVGAGLETQYF.

The chain couples TRBV14 to TRBJ1-1; D is unresolved. Germline loops: CDR1 SGHDN, CDR2 FVKESK. The CDR3 has 14 amino acids. V gave up 0 bases and J gave up 6 bases, with 11 bases separating them. The CDR3 DNA reads TGTGCCAGCAGCCAAGAGAGTCCCACGGCTGAAGCTTTCTTT. Its translation is CASSQESPTAEAFF.

The rearrangement uses TRBV6-1 and TRBJ2-5, with 7 nucleotides matching TRBD2. Looked up from germline, CDR1 is MNHNS and CDR2 is SASEGT. This CDR3 is 16 amino acids long. Losses at the gene ends were 0 bases for V and 4 bases for J; bases not matched to a gene: 8. CDR3 sequence: CASSEARGRGGETQYF. The CDR3 bases are TGTGCCAGCAGTGAAGCGCGAGGGAGGGGCGGAGAGACCCAGTACTTC.

V and J are TRBV7-6 and TRBJ2-7, with TRBD2 as a possible D gene (6 bases). Germline CDR1 SGHVS, CDR2 FNYEAQ. Between the trimmed V and J ends, which lost 5 bases and 1 base, there was a span of 15 bases. The CDR3 has 15 amino acids. The CDR3 nucleotides are TGTGCCAGCAGCCTGGCCCCGGGGGAATCCTACGAGCAGTACTTC. Translation: CASSLAPGESYEQYF.

This clone was detected a few times. The chain is built from TRBV4-1 and TRBJ1-2; 10 nucleotides match TRBD1. Germline CDR1 is MGHRA and CDR2 is YSYEKL. The CDR3 totals 14 residues. The V gene end was trimmed by 0 bases and the J gene end by 7 bases; junction bases not matched to a gene: 2. In DNA form, the CDR3 reads TGCGCCAGCAGCCAAGAGGGGACAGGGGTTGGCTACACCTTC. Protein product: CASSQEGTGVGYTF.

A word on this clone: Other nucleotide sequences from this sample produce the same CDR3. The chain is built from TRBV4-3 and TRBJ2-5; 11 bases are shared with TRBD2. The CDR3 is made up of 16 amino acids. J gave up 1 base and V 3 bases, and 4 bases lay outside the gene matches. Per the germline V gene, CDR1 is LGHNA and CDR2 is YSLEER. CDR3 loop: CASSQGLAGGQETQYF. The CDR3 DNA sequence: TGCGCCAGCAGCCAGGGTCTAGCGGGGGGCCAAGAGACCCAGTACTTC.

This rearrangement joins TRBV19 to TRBJ1-2, with TRBD1 matching 7 bases. The germline V gene has CDR1 LNHDA and CDR2 SQIVND (reference sequence). V dropped 7 bases and J dropped 4; count of bases not matched to a gene: 9. The CDR3 covers 14 residues. CDR3 coding DNA: TGTGCCAGTATTTTGGGACAGCTTCCCTATGGCTACACCTTC. Its translation is CASILGQLPYGYTF.

The chain recombines TRBV5-8 with TRBJ2-3; a possible D gene is TRBD1 (6 bases). The CDR3 extends over 17 amino acids. The germline V and J ends were trimmed by 4 bases and 2 bases, with 20 bases remaining between them. The germline V gene has CDR1 SGHTS and CDR2 YDEGEE. The CDR3 loop reads CASSETGSESFTDTQYF. For the CDR3, the DNA is TGTGCCAGCAGCGAAACAGGGTCCGAGTCCTTCACAGATACGCAGTATTTT.

The V and J genes are TRBV7-9 and TRBJ2-5; D remains unclear. The V gene's germline CDR1 is SEHNR and CDR2 FQNEAQ (reference sequence). The CDR3 sequence is 14 residues long. V was trimmed by 5 bases and J by 2 bases, leaving 12 bases between them. The CDR3 nucleotides are TGTGCCAGCAGCGTGACCGGGTCACAAGAGACCCAGTACTTC. Encoded protein: CASSVTGSQETQYF.

J is TRBJ1-4 and V is TRBV27; D is ambiguous. Germline values: CDR1 MNHEY, CDR2 SMNVEV (reference sequence). The CDR3 loop spans 15 amino acids. V dropped 6 bases and J dropped 6 bases, with 17 bases sitting between them. The CDR3 region is CASSLRHLIHEKLFF. Here the CDR3 DNA reads TGTGCCAGCAGCCTGCGACACCTTATACATGAAAAACTGTTTTTT.

The chain joins TRBV7-3 to TRBJ2-7; D is ambiguous. This CDR3 comprises 13 residues. Germline CDR1 reads SGHTA; CDR2 reads FQGTGA. V lost 0 bases and J lost 5, with 8 bases in between. DNA for the CDR3: TGTGCCAGCAGCTTAACGCGCCTAGACGAGCAGTACTTC. Protein: CASSLTRLDEQYF.

The rearrangement uses TRBV18 and TRBJ1-5; D gene ambiguous. Germline loops: CDR1 KGHSH, CDR2 LQKENI. Between the trimmed V and J ends, which lost 2 bases and 2 bases, there was a span of 7 bases. The CDR3 runs to 14 residues. The CDR3 reads CASSPTRGNQPQHF. DNA of the CDR3: TGTGCCAGCTCACCAACCCGGGGCAATCAGCCCCAGCATTTT.

This chain connects TRBV7-2 to TRBJ2-5; TRBD2 agrees at 7 bases. The germline V gene has CDR1 SGHTA and CDR2 FQGNSA. Trimming removed 1 base from V and 1 base from J; junction bases left unmatched: 9. The CDR3 loop spans 17 amino acids. The CDR3 sequence is CASSLGLLAASQETQYF. The CDR3 nucleotides read TGTGCCAGCAGCTTAGGGCTCCTAGCGGCTTCCCAAGAGACCCAGTACTTC.

This clone was observed once. The chain recombines TRBV5-4 with TRBJ2-1; possibly TRBD1 for D (7 bases). Germline CDR1 SGHNT, CDR2 YYREEE (reference sequence). There are 13 residues in the CDR3. V lost 2 bases to trimming and J lost 8 bases, with 11 bases between them. The DNA of the CDR3 is TGTGCCAGCAGCTTTCAGGGGGAGGATGAGCAGTTCTTC. This gives the protein CASSFQGEDEQFF.

V usage is TRBV11-2 and J usage is TRBJ2-1, with D possibly being TRBD2 (7 bases). The CDR3 loop spans 13 amino acids. In germline, CDR1 is SGHAT, CDR2 FQNNGV. The V end lost 5 bases, the J end lost 10 bases, and 15 bases lay between the germline ends. CDR3 sequence (DNA): TGTGCCAGCAGCGCCGGGGGGCTCTCAGAGCAGTTCTTC. It yields the protein CASSAGGLSEQFF.

This clone has a handful of counts. The genes are TRBV5-4 and TRBJ1-1; possibly TRBD1 for D (6 bases). The germline V gene has CDR1 SGHNT and CDR2 YYREEE (reference sequence). The CDR3 consists of 14 residues. Between the trimmed V and J ends, which lost 0 bases and 3 bases, there was a span of 9 bases. CDR3 nucleotide sequence: TGTGCCAGCAGCTTGGTTGGGGGCTACACTGAAGCTTTCTTT. This codes for CASSLVGGYTEAFF. Full variable domain (outside the CDR3, taken from reference TRBV5-4 and TRBJ1-1): ETGVTQSPTHLIKTRGQQVTLRCSSQSGHNTVSWYQQALGQGPQFIFQYYREEENGRGNFPPRFSGLQFPNYSSELNVNALELDDSALYLCASSLVGGYTEAFFGQGTRLTVV.